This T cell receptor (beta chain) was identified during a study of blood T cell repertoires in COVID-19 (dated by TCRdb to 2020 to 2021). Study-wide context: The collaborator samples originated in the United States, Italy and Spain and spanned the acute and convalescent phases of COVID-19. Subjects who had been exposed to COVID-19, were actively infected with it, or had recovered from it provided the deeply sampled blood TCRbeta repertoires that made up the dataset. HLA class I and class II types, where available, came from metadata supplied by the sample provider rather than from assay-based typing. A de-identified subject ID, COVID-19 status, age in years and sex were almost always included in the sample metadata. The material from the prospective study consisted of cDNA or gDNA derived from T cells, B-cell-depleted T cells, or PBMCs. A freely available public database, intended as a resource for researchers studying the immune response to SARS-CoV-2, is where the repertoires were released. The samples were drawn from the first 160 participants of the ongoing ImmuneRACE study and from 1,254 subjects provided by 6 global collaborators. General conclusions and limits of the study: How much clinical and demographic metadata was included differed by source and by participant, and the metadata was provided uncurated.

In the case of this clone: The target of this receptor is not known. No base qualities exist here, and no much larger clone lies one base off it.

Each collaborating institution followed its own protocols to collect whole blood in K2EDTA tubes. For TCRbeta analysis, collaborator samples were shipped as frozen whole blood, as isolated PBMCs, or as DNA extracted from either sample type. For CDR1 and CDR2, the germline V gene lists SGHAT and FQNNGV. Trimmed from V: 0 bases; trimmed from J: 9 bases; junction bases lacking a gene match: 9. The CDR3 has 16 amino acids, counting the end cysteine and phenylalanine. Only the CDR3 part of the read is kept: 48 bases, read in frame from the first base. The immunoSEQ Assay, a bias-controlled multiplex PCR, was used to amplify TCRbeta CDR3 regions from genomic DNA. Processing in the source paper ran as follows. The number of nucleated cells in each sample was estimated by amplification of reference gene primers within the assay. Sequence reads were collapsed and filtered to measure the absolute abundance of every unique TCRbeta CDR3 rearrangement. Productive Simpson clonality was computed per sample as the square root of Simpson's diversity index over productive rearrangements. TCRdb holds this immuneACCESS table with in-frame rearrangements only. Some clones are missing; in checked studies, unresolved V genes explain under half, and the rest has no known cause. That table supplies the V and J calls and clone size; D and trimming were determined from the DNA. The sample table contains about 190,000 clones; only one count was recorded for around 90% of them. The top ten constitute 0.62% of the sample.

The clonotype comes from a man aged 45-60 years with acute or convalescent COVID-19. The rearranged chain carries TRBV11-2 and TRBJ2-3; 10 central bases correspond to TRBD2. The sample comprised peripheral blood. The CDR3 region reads CASSLELAGVTNTQYF. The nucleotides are TGTGCCAGCAGCTTAGAGCTAGCGGGAGTCACGAACACGCAGTATTTT.